The 2 T cell receptor beta chains below come from one sample, sequenced in a study of cytomegalovirus exposure and HLA in healthy donors. The table came from immunoSEQ multiplex PCR; TCRdb's copy has only in-frame clones and leaves some out. The data show roughly 150,000 clones, with approximately 87% seen just once and 4.5% to 7% held by the top ten. Sequenced material: PBMCs. The receptors here all came from a woman in her twenties or thirties in good health and CMV-seronegative.

CDR3 nucleotide sequence: TGTGCCAGCAGTTTGGGAAGCTACGAGCAGTACTTC. Encoded protein: CASSLGSYEQYF. The J gene is TRBJ2-7, the V gene TRBV6-6; no reliable D call. The CDR3 contains 12 residues. V lost 4 bases to trimming and J lost 3 bases, with 7 bases between them. Per germline, CDR1 MNHNY and CDR2 SVGAGI (reference sequence).

This chain uses TRBV11-2 with TRBJ1-4, with D hard to call. The germline gives CDR1 SGHAT, CDR2 FQNNGV. Deletions cut 0 bases from V and 7 bases from J, with 18 bases between. The CDR3 loop spans 17 amino acids. The CDR3: CASSLEAGSGLGEKLFF. The CDR3 region has the DNA TGTGCCAGCAGCTTAGAAGCAGGATCGGGTTTAGGTGAAAAACTGTTTTTT.